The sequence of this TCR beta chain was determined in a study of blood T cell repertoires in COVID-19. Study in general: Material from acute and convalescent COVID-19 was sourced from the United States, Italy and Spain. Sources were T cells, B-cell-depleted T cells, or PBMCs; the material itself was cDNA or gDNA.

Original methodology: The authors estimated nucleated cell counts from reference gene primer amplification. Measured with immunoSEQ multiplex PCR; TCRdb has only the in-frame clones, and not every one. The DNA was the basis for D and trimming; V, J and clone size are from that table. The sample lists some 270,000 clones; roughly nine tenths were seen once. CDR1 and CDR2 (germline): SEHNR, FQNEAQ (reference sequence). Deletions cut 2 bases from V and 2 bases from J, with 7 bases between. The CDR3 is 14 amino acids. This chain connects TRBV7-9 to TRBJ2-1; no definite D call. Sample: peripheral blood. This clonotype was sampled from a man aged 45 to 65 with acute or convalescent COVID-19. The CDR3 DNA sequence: TGTGCCAGCAGCTTATGGCAGACCTACAATGAGCAGTTCTTC. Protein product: CASSLWQTYNEQFF.